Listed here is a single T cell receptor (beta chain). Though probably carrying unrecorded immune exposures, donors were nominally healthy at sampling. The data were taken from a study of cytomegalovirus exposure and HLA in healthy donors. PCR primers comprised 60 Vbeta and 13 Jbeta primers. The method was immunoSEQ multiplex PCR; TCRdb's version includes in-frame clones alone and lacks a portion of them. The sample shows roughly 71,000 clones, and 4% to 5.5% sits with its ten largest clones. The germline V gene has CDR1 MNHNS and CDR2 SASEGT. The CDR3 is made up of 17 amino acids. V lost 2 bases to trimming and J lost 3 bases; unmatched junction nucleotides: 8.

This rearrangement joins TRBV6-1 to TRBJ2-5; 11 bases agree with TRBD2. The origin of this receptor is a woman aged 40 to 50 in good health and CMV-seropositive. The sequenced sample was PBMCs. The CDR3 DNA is TGTGCCAGCAGTGAAAAGGGGGTACTAGCGGGGGAAGAGACCCAGTACTTC. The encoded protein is CASSEKGVLAGEETQYF.